This TCR beta chain was recorded in a study of CD8 T cells in ankylosing spondylitis. In its sample, this clonotype was seen a few times. Its cognate antigen is unknown. The study, taken as a whole, reports: Those disease-linked clones were CD8+; they were also relatively rare in peripheral blood. Both synovial fluid and blood in reactive arthritis had previously been reported to carry some motif variants. Reported data indicate significant enrichment of disease-linked clones within matched ankylosing spondylitis synovial fluid. About eight highly homologous variants made up a TCR beta motif that seemed to typify ankylosing spondylitis blood.

Quantitative 5'-RACE with molecular barcodes generated TCR beta libraries. TCRdb passed the 5' RACE reads through MiXCR, listing each CDR3 protein once. Of about 700,000 distinct CDR3 sequences detected, under 20% appear once; the ten largest clones hold under 20%. Germline lookup yields CDR1 LGHDT and CDR2 YNNKEL (reference sequence). Trimming stripped 1 base from V and 5 bases from J, with 6 bases between. The CDR3 totals 12 residues. The rearrangement joins TRBV3-1 to TRBJ2-7; D gene uncertain. The receptor comes from a male donor with ankylosing spondylitis. Sequenced input: blood, either unsorted or a sorted T cell fraction (not recorded which). The CDR3 DNA follows: TGTGCCAGCAGCCAAGCTGGAGACGAGCAGTACTTC. This codes for CASSQAGDEQYF.